This entry concerns a single TCR beta chain. The antigen remains unidentified. The CDR3 is 14 amino acids. Germline values: CDR1 SGHDT, CDR2 YYEEEE. V lost 5 bases and J lost 5; bases outside the gene matches: 5. The data originate from a study of T cell repertoires in cytomegalovirus infection. Regarding the study as a whole: Cumulative frequency of public TCR beta families picked out carriers of CMV plus the relevant HLA.

In TCRdb, the reads were re-called with MiXCR into one record per CDR3 protein. The table lists just over 450,000 distinct CDR3 sequences, approximately 42% of them singletons, with about 45% in the top ten. The rearrangement links TRBV5-6 to TRBJ1-1; 11 bases agree with TRBD1. The clonotype was recovered from a human donor in good health (CMV status not recorded). Some clones in this sample may be carry-over from other donors' samples. Source: cultured PBMCs, taken from culture after CMV antigen stimulation. CDR3 sequence reads: CASSHWDRGTEAFF. CDR3 sequence (DNA): TGTGCCAGCAGTCACTGGGACAGGGGGACTGAAGCTTTCTTT. Together with reference TRBV5-6 and TRBJ1-1, the CDR3 gives the full variable domain: DAGVTQSPTHLIKTRGQQVTLRCSPKSGHDTVSWYQQALGQGPQFIFQYYEEEERQRGNFPDRFSGHQFPNYSSELNVNALLLGDSALYLCASSHWDRGTEAFFGQGTRLTVV.